Sequencing of this T cell receptor (beta chain) was carried out in a study of cytomegalovirus exposure and HLA in healthy donors. Findings of the study overall: CMV serostatus alone was available as immune exposure information. By a later analysis, the bulk of CMV-associated TCR beta chains appeared HLA-restricted.

In the case of this clone: What it binds is not known.

Each of the donors was a healthy bone marrow donor. While unrecorded immune exposures were likely, the donors were nominally healthy when sampled. This CDR3 contains 16 residues. CDR1 and CDR2 from the germline V gene are SGDLS and YYNGEE. The V gene end was trimmed by 0 bases and the J gene end by 5 bases; junction bases not matched to a gene: 10. The PCR used 60 Vbeta and 13 Jbeta primers. Sequencing was performed with immunoSEQ multiplex PCR; in TCRdb, only in-frame clones are kept and a portion is missing. The repertoire includes around 100,000 clones, 75% to 85% of them detected once, and about 3.4% sits in the top ten.

V usage is TRBV9 and J usage is TRBJ1-1; 7 bases are shared with TRBD1. The sequence was obtained from a man aged 25-45 years in good health and CMV-seropositive. Sequenced input: PBMCs. CDR3 DNA sequence: TGTGCCAGCAGCGTAGGTACAGGGGTGATAGGGACTGAAGCTTTCTTT. Its protein product is CASSVGTGVIGTEAFF.